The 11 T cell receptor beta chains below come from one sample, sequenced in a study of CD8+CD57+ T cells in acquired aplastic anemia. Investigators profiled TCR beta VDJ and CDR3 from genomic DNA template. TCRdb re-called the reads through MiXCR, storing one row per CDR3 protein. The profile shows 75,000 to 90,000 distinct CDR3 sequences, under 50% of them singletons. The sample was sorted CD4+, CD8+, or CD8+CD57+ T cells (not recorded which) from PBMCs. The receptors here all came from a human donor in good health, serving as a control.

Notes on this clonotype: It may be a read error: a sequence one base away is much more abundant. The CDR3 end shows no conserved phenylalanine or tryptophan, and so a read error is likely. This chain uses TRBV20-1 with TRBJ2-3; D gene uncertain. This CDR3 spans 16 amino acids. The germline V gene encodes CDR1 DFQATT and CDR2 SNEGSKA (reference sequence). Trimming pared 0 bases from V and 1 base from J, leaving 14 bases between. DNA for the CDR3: TGCAGTGCTAGAGATGGTCGCGGTCGGGGCACAGATACGCAGTATTCT. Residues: CSARDGRGRGTDTQYS.

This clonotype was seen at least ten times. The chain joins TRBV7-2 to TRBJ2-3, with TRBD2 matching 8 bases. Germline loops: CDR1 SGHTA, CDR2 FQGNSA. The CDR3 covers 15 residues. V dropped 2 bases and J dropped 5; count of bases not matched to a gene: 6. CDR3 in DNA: TGTGCCAGCAGCTTAATCGGGGGGGCGAAAGATACGCAGTATTTT. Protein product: CASSLIGGAKDTQYF.

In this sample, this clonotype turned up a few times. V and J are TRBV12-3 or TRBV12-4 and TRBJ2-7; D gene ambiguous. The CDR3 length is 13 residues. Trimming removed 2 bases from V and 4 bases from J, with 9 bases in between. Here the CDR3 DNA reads TGTGCCAGCAGTTTATCGAAGGAGTACGAGCAGTACTTC. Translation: CASSLSKEYEQYF.

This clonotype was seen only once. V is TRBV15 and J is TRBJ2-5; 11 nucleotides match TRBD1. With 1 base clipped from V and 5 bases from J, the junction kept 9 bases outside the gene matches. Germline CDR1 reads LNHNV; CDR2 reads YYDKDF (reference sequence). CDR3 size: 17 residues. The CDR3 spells CATSRGDGTGGGETQYF. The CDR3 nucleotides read TGTGCCACCAGCAGAGGCGATGGGACAGGGGGTGGGGAGACCCAGTACTTC.

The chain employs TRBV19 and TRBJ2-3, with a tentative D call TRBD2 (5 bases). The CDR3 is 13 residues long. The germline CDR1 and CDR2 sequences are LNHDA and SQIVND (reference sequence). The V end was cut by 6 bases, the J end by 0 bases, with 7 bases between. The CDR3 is CASRTGSTDTQYF. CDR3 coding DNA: TGTGCCAGTAGGACGGGAAGCACAGATACGCAGTATTTT.

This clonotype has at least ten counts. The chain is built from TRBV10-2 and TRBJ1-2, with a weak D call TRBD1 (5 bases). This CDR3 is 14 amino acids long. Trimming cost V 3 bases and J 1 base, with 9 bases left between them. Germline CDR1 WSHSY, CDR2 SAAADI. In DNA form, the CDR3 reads TGCGCCAGCAGTGAACCAGGACATAACTATGGCTACACCTTC. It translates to CASSEPGHNYGYTF.

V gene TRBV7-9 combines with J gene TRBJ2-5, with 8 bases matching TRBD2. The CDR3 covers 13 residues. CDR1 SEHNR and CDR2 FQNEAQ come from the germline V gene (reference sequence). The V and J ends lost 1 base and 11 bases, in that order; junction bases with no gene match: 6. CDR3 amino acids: CASSLVAAGEQYF. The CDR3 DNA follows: TGTGCCAGCAGCTTAGTCGCAGCGGGGGAACAGTACTTC.

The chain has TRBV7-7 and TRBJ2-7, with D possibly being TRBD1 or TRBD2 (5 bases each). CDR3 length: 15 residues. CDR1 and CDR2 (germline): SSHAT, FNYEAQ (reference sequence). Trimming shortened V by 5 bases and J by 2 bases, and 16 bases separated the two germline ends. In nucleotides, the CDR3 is TGTGCCAGCAGCCAGAGGGACGGCCCTACCTACGAGCAGTACTTC. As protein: CASSQRDGPTYEQYF.

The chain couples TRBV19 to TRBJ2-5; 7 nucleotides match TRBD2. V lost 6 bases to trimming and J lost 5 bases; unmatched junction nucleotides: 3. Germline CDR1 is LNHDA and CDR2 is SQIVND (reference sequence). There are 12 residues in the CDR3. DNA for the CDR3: TGTGCCAGTAGCGGGGGGTCGGAGACCCAGTACTTC. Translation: CASSGGSETQYF.

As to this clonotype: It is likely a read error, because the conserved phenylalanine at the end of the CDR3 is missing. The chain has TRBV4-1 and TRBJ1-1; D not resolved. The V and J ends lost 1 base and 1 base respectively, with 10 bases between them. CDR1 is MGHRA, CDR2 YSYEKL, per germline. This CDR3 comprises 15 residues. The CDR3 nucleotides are TGCGCCAGCAGCCAAGTAACGAAGGGGAACACTGAAGCTTTCTGT. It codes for CASSQVTKGNTEAFC.

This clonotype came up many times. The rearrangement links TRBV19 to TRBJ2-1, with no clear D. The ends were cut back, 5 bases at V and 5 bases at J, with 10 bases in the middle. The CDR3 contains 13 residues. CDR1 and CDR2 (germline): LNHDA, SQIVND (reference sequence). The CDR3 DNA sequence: TGTGCCAGTAGTGATGAAGTTAACAATGAGCAGTTCTTC. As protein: CASSDEVNNEQFF.